This TCR beta chain was retrieved from a study of identical twins. TCRdb itself ran the 5' RACE reads through MiXCR, one entry per CDR3 protein. The top ten hold less than 15% of the sample, which has 450,000 or so distinct CDR3 sequences, approximately 17% seen once. The material sequenced was naive T cells sorted from blood. This TCR came from a man aged 45-65 years in good health.

The CDR3 nucleotides are TGCGCCAGCAGCAGACTAGCGGGGACATCATCAACTTTAGAGACCCAGTACTTC. It yields the protein CASSRLAGTSSTLETQYF. V usage is TRBV5-1 and J usage is TRBJ2-5; 11 bases match TRBD2. The CDR3 is 18 amino acids. Germline V gene data show CDR1 as SGHRS and CDR2 as YFSETQ. Unmatched junction bases numbered 15, after V lost 4 bases and J lost 4 bases.